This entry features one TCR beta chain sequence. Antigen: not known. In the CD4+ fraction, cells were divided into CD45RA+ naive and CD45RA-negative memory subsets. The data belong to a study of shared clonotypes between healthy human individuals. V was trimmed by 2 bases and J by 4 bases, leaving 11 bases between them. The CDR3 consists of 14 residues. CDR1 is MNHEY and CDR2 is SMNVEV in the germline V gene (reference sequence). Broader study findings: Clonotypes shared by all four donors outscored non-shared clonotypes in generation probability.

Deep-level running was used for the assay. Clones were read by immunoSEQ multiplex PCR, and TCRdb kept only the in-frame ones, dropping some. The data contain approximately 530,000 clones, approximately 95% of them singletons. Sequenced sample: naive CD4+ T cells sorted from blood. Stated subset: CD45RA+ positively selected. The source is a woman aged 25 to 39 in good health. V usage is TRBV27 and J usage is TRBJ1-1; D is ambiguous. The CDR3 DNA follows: TGTGCCAGCAGTTTAAAAGTGGGGAGCACTGAAGCTTTCTTT. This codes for CASSLKVGSTEAFF.